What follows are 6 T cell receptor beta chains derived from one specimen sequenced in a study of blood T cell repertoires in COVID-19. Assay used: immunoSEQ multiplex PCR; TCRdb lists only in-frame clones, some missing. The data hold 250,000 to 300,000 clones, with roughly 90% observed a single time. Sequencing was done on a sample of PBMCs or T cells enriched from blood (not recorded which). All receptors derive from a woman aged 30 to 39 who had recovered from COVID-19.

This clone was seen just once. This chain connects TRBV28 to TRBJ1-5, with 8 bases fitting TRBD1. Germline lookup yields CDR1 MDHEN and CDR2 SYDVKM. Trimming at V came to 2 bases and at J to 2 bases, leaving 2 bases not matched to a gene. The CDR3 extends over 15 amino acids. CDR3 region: CASSLPGQGNQPQHF. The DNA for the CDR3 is TGTGCCAGCAGTTTACCGGGACAGGGCAATCAGCCCCAGCATTTT.

CDR3 sequence (DNA): TGTGCCAGCAGCTCAGGGGGGCCTGGGGCCAACGTCCTGACTTTC. Residues: CASSSGGPGANVLTF. V gene TRBV28 combines with J gene TRBJ2-6; D possibly corresponds to TRBD1 (7 bases). This CDR3 has 15 amino acids. The germline V and J ends were trimmed by 6 bases and 2 bases, with 11 bases remaining between them. Germline V gene data show CDR1 as MDHEN and CDR2 as SYDVKM. The whole variable domain, filled in from reference TRBV28 and TRBJ2-6, reads DVKVTQSSRYLVKRTGEKVFLECVQDMDHENMFWYRQDPGLGLRLIYFSYDVKMKEKGDIPEGYSVSREKKERFSLILESASTNQTSMYLCASSSGGPGANVLTFGAGSRLTVL.

The CDR3 is CASSQSRGNSYEQYF. The CDR3 nucleotides are TGCGCCAGCAGCCAATCCAGGGGGAACTCCTACGAGCAGTACTTC. This sequence joins TRBV4-1 and TRBJ2-7; 7 nucleotides match TRBD1. Germline-derived CDR1 and CDR2 are MGHRA and YSYEKL. J was trimmed by 0 bases and V by 2 bases; bases with no gene match: 4. This CDR3 is 15 amino acids long.

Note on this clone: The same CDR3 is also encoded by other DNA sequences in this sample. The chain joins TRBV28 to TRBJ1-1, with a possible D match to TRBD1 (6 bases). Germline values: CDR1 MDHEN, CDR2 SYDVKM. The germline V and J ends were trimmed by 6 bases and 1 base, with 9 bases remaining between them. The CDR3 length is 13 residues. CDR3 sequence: CASSLTGNTEAFF. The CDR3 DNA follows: TGTGCCAGCAGCTTGACAGGGAACACTGAAGCTTTCTTT.

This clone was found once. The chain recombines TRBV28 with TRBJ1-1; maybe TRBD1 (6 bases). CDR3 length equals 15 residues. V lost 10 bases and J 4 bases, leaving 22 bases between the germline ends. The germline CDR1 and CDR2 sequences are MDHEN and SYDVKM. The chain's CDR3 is CAILTRTAGVTEAFF. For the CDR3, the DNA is TGTGCCATCCTTACCAGGACAGCAGGGGTCACTGAAGCTTTCTTT.

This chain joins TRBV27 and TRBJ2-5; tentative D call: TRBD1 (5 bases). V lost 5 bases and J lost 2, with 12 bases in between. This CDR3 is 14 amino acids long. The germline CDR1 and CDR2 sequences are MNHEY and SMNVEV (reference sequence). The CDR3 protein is CASSHTGSQETQYF. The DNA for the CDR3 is TGTGCCAGCAGTCACACAGGTTCGCAAGAGACCCAGTACTTC.